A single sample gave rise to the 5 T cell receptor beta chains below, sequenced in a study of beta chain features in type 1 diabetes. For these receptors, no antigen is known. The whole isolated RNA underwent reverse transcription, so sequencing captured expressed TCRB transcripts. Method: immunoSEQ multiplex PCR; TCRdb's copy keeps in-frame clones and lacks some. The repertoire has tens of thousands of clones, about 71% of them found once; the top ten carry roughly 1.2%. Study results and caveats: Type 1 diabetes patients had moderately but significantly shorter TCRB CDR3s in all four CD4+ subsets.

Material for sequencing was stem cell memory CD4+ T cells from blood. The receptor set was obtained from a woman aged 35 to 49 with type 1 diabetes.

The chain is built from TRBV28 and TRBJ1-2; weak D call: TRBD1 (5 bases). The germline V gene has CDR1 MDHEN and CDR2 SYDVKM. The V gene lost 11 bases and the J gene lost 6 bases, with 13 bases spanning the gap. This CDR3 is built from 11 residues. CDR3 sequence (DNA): TGTGCCGTTTCCCAGGGTCATGGCTACACCTTC. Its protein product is CAVSQGHGYTF.

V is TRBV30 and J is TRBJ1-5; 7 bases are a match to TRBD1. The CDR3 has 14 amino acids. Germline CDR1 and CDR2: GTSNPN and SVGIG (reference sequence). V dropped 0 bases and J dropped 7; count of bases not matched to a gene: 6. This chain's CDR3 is CAWSVRQGGQPQHF. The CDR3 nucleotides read TGTGCCTGGAGTGTACGACAGGGAGGACAGCCCCAGCATTTT. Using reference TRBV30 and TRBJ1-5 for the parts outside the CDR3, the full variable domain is SQTIHQWPATLVQPVGSPLSLECTVEGTSNPNLYWYRQAAGRGLQLLFYSVGIGQISSEVPQNLSASRPQDRQFILSSKKLLLSDSGFYLCAWSVRQGGQPQHFGDGTRLSIL.

CDR3 coding DNA: TGTGCCAGCTCACCAGGAGCAGTCGGAGGAACTGAAGCTTTCTTT. Its translation: CASSPGAVGGTEAFF. The chain uses TRBV18 and TRBJ1-1; D gene ambiguous. This CDR3 spans 15 amino acids. The V gene lost 2 bases and the J gene lost 5 bases, with 15 bases spanning the gap. Germline CDR1 reads KGHSH; CDR2 reads LQKENI.

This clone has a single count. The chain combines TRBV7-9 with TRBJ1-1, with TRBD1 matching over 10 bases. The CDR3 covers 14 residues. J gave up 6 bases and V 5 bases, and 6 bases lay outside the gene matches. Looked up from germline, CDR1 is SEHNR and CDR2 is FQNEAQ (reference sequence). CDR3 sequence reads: CASSQAGTGAEAFF. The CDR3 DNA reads TGTGCCAGCAGCCAGGCCGGGACAGGGGCTGAAGCTTTCTTT.

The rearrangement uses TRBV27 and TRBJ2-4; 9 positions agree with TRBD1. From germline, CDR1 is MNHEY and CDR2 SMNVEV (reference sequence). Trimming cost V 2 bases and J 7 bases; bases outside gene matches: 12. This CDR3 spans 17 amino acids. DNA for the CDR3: TGTGCCAGCAGTTTACGGGTTCGGGACAGGGTACATAACATTCAGTACTTC. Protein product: CASSLRVRDRVHNIQYF.